This T cell receptor (beta chain) is drawn from a study of T cell responses to AZD1222 COVID-19 vaccine (dated by TCRdb to the early 2020s). Describing the broader study: AZD1222 recipients with second doses at about 4 weeks or about 12 weeks were pooled, because spike-specific TCR depth and breadth did not differ between schedules. Trial participants were enrolled by age into subgroups of 18-55, 56-69 and 70-plus years, and around 150, 28 and 57 TCR-sequenced participants, respectively, were included in these subgroups. A total of about 230 trial participants underwent TCR sequencing, of whom about 210 received two doses of AZD1222 and around 26 received two doses of the MenACWY control vaccine.

Inclusive of the bounding cysteine and phenylalanine, the CDR3 is 11 residues long. The only DNA kept is the CDR3, 33 bases in frame from the first base. The germline V gene specifies WSHSY as CDR1 and SAAADI as CDR2. Trimming removed 3 bases from V and 6 bases from J, leaving 6 bases between the germline ends. This clone was counted once. This receptor's antigen is unknown. No per-base quality is available; no much larger clone lies one base away. What the time point label conveys for this sample: baseline before first vaccination. The vaccinee samples were drawn from two UK trials, COV001 and COV002, one of which was a single-blind randomized controlled phase 2/3 trial testing AZD1222 (ChAdOx1 nCoV-19) in healthy adults. Trial participant PBMC samples were collected at day 0 and day 28 after the second dose for TCRbeta chain sequencing. Study-wide findings and limitations: Epitopes outside the regions mutated in the B.1.351 and B.1.1.7 variants were reportedly recognized by nearly half of the unique spike-specific TCRs. The vaccine-associated CD4 TCRs covered the entire spike protein, and the dominant responses fell in regions 160-218 and 743-854. Most participants were white British and females outnumbered males, and the authors suggested that clonal diversity may have been underestimated. The 56-69-year group was small, and its depth increase did not reach significance, likely because of low power. After two AZD1222 doses, spike-specific TCR breadth and depth were significantly higher than at day 0 and than in MenACWY recipients. Because no day 14 peak-response samples were available, repertoires were characterized only after the peak T cell response. Conclusions about previously exposed vaccinees are limited, since just 5 to 7 AZD1222 recipients were seropositive for SARS-CoV-2 at baseline.

The CDR3 regions of human TCRbeta chains were analyzed by immunosequencing. The study's own analysis went as follows. TCRs in the repertoires were matched against a reference library of SARS-CoV-2-specific TCRs that had been generated with the MIRA antigen-specificity platform. Breadth was defined as the fraction of unique TCRs that were SARS-CoV-2-associated, and depth was defined as the fraction of total T cells that were SARS-CoV-2-associated. Using the MIRA data, every spike-specific TCR was mapped to the spike region that the TCR reacted to and assigned to either a CD4 or a CD8 class. Log10-transformed breadth and depth values were compared by one-way ANOVA with Sidak's multiple comparisons tests. Held by TCRdb, this immuneACCESS table contains in-frame sequences only and omits some clones. Under half of the omission traces to an unresolved V gene where checked; the cause of the rest is unknown. V, J and clone size are those of that table, while D and trimming were read from the DNA. The sample contains around 200,000 clones, 80% to 90% of them found a single time. The leading ten clones occupy around 8% of the sample.

This sample comprised peripheral blood, obtained on day 0 of AZD1222 vaccination. The origin of this receptor is an adult in good health. The chain is assembled from TRBV10-2 and TRBJ2-7; the D gene lacks a confident call. Here is the DNA: TGCGCCAGCAGTGACGTGGGCGAGCAGTACTTC. Translated, this is CASSDVGEQYF.